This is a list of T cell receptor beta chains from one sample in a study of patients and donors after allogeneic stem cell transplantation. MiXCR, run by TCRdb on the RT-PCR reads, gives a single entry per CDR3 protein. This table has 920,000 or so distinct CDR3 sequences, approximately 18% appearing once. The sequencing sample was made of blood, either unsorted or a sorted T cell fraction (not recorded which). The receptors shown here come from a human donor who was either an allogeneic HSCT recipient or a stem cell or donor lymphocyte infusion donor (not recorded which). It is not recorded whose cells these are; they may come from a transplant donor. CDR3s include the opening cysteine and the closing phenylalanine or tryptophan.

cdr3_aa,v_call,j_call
CASTPLGGSSYEQYF,TRBV6-1,TRBJ2-7
CASRQADTDTQYF,TRBV7-6,TRBJ2-3
CASSQTLLSGGWRTEAFF,TRBV4-3,TRBJ1-1
CAAKPGQGVSEAFF,TRBV6-1,TRBJ1-1
CASSREPSGQGRSPLHF,TRBV5-6,TRBJ1-6
CASGRGTGELFF,TRBV7-3,TRBJ2-2
CASSLSSRSNTEAFF,TRBV5-1,TRBJ1-1
CASSPEGSSYNSPLHF,TRBV2,TRBJ1-6
CASSWEQGANGLNSYNEQFF,TRBV12-3/TRBV12-4,TRBJ2-1
CASSEGVTSQETQYF,TRBV6-1,TRBJ2-5
CASTLGRGRQFF,TRBV6-2/TRBV6-3,TRBJ2-1